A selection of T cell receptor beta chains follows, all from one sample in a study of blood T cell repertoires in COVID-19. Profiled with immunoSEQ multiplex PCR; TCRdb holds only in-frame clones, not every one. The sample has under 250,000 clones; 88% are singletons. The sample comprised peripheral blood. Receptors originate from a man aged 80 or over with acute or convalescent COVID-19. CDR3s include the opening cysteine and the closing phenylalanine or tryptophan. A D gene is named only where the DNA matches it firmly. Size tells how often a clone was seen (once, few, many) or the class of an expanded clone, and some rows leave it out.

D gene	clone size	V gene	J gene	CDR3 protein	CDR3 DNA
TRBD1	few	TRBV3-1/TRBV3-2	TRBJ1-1	CASSQADREGLMNTEAFF	TGTGCCAGCAGCCAAGCGGACAGGGAGGGCCTCATGAACACTGAAGCTTTCTTT
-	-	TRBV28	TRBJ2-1	CASMSSYNEQFF	TGTGCCAGCATGAGCTCCTACAATGAGCAGTTCTTC
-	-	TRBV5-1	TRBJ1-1	CASSLGQGGTEAFF	TGCGCCAGCAGCTTGGGCCAGGGTGGGACTGAAGCTTTCTTT
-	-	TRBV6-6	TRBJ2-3	CASRPSSSRVDTQYF	TGTGCCAGCAGACCCTCGTCTAGCCGTGTCGATACGCAGTATTTT
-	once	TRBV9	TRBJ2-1	CASSPLGGARYNEQFF	TGTGCCAGCAGCCCGTTAGGGGGGGCCCGTTACAATGAGCAGTTCTTC
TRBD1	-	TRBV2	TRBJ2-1	CASRWDSTNEQFF	TGTGCCAGTCGATGGGACAGTACGAATGAGCAGTTCTTC
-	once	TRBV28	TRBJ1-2	CASSMGGSYGYTF	TGTGCCAGCAGCATGGGGGGATCCTATGGCTACACCTTC
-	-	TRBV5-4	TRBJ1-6	CASSLDQDNSPLHF	TGTGCCAGCAGCTTGGACCAGGATAATTCACCCCTCCACTTT
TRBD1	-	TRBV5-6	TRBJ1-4	CASSPFGQATNEKLFF	TGTGCCAGCAGCCCGTTTGGACAGGCCACTAATGAAAAACTGTTTTTT
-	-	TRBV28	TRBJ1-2	CASGQGPSAYGYTF	TGTGCCAGTGGCCAGGGGCCCTCGGCCTATGGCTACACCTTC
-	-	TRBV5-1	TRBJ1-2	CASSLGTANYGYTF	TGCGCCAGCAGCTTGGGGACAGCTAACTATGGCTACACCTTC
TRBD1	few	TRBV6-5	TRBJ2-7	CASDRGTNYEQYF	TGTGCCTCGGACAGGGGGACGAACTACGAGCAGTACTTC
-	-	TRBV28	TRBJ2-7	CASSFPRVPYEQYF	TGTGCCAGCAGTTTTCCCAGGGTTCCCTACGAGCAGTACTTC
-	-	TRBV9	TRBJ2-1	CASSLTPTPYNEQFF	TGTGCCAGCAGCTTGACACCGACCCCCTACAATGAGCAGTTCTTC
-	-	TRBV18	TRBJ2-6	CASSPPASGANVLTF	TGTGCCAGCTCACCACCGGCCTCTGGGGCCAACGTCCTGACTTTC
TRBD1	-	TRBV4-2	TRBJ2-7	CASSQVWDSTYEQYF	TGTGCCAGCAGCCAAGTATGGGACAGCACCTACGAGCAGTACTTC
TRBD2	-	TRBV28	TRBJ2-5	CASSLWTSGSSEETQYF	TGTGCCAGCAGTTTATGGACTAGCGGGAGCTCTGAGGAGACCCAGTACTTC
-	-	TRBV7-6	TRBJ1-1	CASSLAAVNTEAFF	TGTGCCAGCAGCTTAGCGGCGGTGAACACTGAAGCTTTCTTT
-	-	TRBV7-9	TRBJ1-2	CASSLPRTPTGTYGYTF	TGTGCCAGCAGCTTACCACGAACTCCCACCGGTACTTATGGCTACACCTTC
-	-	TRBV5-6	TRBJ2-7	CASSFSSAYEQYF	TGTGCCAGCAGCTTCTCCTCGGCCTACGAGCAGTACTTC
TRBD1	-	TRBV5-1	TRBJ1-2	CASSSYPGTGGYGYTF	TGCGCCAGCAGCTCCTATCCCGGGACAGGGGGCTATGGCTACACCTTC
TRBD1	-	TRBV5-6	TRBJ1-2	CASSPRGRDYGYTF	TGTGCCAGCAGCCCCAGGGGGCGCGACTATGGCTACACCTTC
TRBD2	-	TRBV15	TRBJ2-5	CATSREVFCVAGGQGETQYF	TGTGCCACCAGCAGAGAAGTGTTTTGTGTAGCGGGAGGGCAGGGTGAGACCCAGTACTTC
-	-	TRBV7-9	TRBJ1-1	CASSFLEVAFF	TGTGCCAGCAGCTTTTTGGAGGTAGCTTTCTTT
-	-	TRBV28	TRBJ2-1	CASSFQGRNEQFF	TGTGCCAGCAGTTTTCAGGGTCGCAATGAGCAGTTCTTC
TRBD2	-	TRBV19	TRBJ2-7	CASSTGLANEQYF	TGTGCCAGTAGTACGGGACTAGCCAACGAGCAGTACTTC
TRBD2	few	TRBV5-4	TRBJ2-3	CASSPSGRARDTQYF	TGTGCCAGCAGCCCCAGCGGGAGGGCCCGTGATACGCAGTATTTT
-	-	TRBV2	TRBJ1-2	CASSGRSNMDYTF	TGTGCCAGCAGTGGCCGGAGCAACATGGACTACACCTTC
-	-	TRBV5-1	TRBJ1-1	CASSLRGGMNTEAFF	TGCGCCAGCAGCTTGCGGGGGGGCATGAACACTGAAGCTTTCTTT
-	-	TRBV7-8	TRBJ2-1	CASSRQTGKGLDEQFF	TGTGCCAGCAGCCGACAAACAGGGAAAGGGCTCGATGAGCAGTTCTTC
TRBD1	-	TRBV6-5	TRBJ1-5	CASSPDRGNQPQHF	TGTGCCAGCAGTCCAGACAGGGGCAATCAGCCCCAGCATTTT
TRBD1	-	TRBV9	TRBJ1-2	CASSVRQGADYGYTF	TGTGCCAGCAGCGTGAGACAGGGGGCAGACTATGGCTACACCTTC
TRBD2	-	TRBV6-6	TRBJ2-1	CASRQLAGDQFF	TGTGCCAGCAGGCAACTAGCGGGAGATCAGTTCTTC
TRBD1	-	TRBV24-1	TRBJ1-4	CATSRDRGSEKLFF	TGTGCCACCAGCCGGGACAGGGGTAGTGAAAAACTGTTTTTT
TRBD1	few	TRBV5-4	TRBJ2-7	CASGRDRSYEQYF	TGTGCCAGCGGCCGGGACAGGTCCTACGAGCAGTACTTC
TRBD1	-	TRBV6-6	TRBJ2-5	CASSYSGQGWQETQYF	TGTGCCAGCAGTTACTCGGGACAGGGCTGGCAAGAGACCCAGTACTTC
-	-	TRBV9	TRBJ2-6	CASSVAGTKSGANVLTF	TGTGCCAGCAGCGTGGCCGGGACAAAAAGTGGGGCCAACGTCCTGACTTTC
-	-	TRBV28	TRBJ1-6	CASSYPGLINSPLHF	TGTGCCAGCAGTTATCCGGGACTGATTAATTCACCCCTCCACTTT
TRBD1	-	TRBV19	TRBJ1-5	CASTPQGGNQPQHF	TGTGCCAGTACCCCACAGGGGGGCAATCAGCCCCAGCATTTT
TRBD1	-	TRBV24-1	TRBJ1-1	CATRGTGGNTEAFF	TGTGCCACCAGGGGGACAGGGGGGAACACTGAAGCTTTCTTT
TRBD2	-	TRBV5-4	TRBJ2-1	CASSSGLAGGPLKANEQFF	TGTGCCAGCAGCAGTGGACTAGCGGGGGGGCCGTTGAAAGCCAATGAGCAGTTCTTC